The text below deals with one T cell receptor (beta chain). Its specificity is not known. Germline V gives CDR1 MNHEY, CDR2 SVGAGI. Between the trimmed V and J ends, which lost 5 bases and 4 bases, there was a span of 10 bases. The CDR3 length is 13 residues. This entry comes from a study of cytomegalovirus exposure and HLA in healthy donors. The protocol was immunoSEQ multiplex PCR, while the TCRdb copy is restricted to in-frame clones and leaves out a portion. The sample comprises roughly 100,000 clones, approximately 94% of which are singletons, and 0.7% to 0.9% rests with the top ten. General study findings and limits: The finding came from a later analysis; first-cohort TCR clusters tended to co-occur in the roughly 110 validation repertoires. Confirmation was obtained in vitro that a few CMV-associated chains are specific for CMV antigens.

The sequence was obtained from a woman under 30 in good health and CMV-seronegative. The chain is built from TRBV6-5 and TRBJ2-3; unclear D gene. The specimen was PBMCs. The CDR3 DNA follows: TGTGCCAGCAGTCTGCTACCCCCAGATACGCAGTATTTT. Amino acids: CASSLLPPDTQYF.